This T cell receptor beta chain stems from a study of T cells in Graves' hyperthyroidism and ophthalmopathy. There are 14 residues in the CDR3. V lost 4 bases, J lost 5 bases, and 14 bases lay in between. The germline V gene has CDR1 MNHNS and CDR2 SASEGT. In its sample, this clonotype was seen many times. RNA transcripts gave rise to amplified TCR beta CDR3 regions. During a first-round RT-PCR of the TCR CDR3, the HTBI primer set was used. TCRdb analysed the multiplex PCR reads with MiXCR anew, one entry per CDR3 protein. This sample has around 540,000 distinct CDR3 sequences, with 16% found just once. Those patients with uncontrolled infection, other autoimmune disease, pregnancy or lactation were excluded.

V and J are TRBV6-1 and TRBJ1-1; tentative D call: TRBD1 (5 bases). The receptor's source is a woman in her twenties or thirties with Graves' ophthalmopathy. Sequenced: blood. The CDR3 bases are TGTGCCAGCAGTGCCAGAGGGCGGGGGACTGAAGCTTTCTTT. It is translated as CASSARGRGTEAFF.